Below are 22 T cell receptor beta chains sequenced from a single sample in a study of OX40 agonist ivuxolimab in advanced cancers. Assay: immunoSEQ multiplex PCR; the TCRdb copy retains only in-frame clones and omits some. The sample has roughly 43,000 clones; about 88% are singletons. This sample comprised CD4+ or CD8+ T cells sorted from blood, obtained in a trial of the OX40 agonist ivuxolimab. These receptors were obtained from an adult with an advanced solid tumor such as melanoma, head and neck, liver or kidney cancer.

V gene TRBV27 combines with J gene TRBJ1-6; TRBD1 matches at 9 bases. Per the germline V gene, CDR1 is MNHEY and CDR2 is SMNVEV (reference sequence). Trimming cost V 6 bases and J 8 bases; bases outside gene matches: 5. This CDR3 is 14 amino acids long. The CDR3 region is CASRMTGGDSPLHF. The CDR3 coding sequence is TGTGCCAGCAGGATGACAGGGGGAGATTCACCCCTCCACTTT.

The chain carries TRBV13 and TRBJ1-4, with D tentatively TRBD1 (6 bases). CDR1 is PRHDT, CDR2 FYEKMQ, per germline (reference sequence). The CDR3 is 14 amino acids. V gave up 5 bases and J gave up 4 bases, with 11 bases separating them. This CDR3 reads CASSPTGFNEKLFF. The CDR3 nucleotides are TGTGCCAGCAGCCCTACAGGGTTTAATGAAAAACTGTTTTTT.

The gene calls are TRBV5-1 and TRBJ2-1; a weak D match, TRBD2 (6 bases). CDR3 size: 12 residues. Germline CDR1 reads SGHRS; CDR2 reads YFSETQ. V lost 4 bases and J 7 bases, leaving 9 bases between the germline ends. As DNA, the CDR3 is TGCGCCAGCAGCGGAGGGGTGAATGAGCAGTTCTTC. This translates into CASSGGVNEQFF.

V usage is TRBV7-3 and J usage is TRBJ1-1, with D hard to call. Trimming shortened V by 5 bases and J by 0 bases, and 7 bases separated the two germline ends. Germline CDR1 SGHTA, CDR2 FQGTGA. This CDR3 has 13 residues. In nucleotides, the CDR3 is TGTGCCAGCAGCCAAGAGATGAACACTGAAGCTTTCTTT. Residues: CASSQEMNTEAFF.

The chain's CDR3 is CASSFRVGGETQYF. The CDR3 nucleotides read TGTGCCAGCAGCTTCCGGGTAGGAGGAGAGACCCAGTACTTC. The rearrangement links TRBV28 to TRBJ2-5; tentative D call: TRBD2 (5 bases). This CDR3 contains 14 residues. The V gene's germline CDR1 is MDHEN and CDR2 SYDVKM. V dropped 6 bases and J dropped 4 bases, with 15 bases sitting between them.

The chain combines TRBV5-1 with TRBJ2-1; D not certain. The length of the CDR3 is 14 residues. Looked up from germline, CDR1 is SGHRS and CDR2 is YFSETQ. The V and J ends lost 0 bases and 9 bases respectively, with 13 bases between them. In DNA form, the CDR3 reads TGCGCCAGCAGCTTGGTTCAGGCTAAAGCTGAGCAGTTCTTC. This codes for CASSLVQAKAEQFF.

CDR3 in DNA: TGTGCCAGCAGTGAGACCGTAAGCTCCTACGAGCAGTACTTC. As protein: CASSETVSSYEQYF. This chain uses TRBV6-1 with TRBJ2-7; D is unresolved. CDR1 and CDR2 (germline): MNHNS, SASEGT. The V and J ends lost 3 bases and 0 bases respectively, with 9 bases between them. This CDR3 comprises 14 residues.

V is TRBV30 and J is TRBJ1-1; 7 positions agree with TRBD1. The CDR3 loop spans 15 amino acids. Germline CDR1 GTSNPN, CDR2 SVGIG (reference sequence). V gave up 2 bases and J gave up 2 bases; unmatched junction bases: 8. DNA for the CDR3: TGTGCCTGGAGTACAGGGGTGGGAGGCAACACTGAAGCTTTCTTT. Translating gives CAWSTGVGGNTEAFF. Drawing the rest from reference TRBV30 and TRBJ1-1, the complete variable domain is SQTIHQWPATLVQPVGSPLSLECTVEGTSNPNLYWYRQAAGRGLQLLFYSVGIGQISSEVPQNLSASRPQDRQFILSSKKLLLSDSGFYLCAWSTGVGGNTEAFFGQGTRLTVV.

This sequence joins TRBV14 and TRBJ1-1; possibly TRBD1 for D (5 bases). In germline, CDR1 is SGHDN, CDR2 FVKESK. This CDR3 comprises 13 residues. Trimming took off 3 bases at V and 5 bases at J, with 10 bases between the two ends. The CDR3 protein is CASSHPGGTEAFF. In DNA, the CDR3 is TGTGCCAGCAGCCATCCCGGGGGAACTGAAGCTTTCTTT.

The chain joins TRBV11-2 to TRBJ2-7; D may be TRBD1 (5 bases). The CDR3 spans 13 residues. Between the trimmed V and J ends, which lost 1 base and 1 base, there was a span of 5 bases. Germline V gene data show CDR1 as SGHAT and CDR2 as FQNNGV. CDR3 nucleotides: TGTGCCAGCAGCTTAGGACAGTCCTACGAGCAGTACTTC. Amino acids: CASSLGQSYEQYF. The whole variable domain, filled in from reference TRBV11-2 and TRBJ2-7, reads EAGVAQSPRYKIIEKRQSVAFWCNPISGHATLYWYQQILGQGPKLLIQFQNNGVVDDSQLPKDRFSAERLKGVDSTLKIQPAKLEDSAVYLCASSLGQSYEQYFGPGTRLTVT.

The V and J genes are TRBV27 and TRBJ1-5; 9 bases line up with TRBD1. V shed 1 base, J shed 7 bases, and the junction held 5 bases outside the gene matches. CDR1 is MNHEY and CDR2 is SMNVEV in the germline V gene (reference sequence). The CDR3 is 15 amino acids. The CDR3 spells CASSLLGTGRQPQHF. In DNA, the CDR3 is TGTGCCAGCAGTTTATTGGGGACAGGGAGACAGCCCCAGCATTTT.

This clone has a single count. CDR3 residues: CASSVESFSPLHF. The DNA of the CDR3 is TGTGCCAGCAGCGTAGAATCTTTTTCACCCCTCCACTTT. The chain combines TRBV9 with TRBJ1-6; D call uncertain. CDR3 length: 13 amino acids. V was clipped by 0 bases and J by 9 bases, with 7 bases between them. From germline, CDR1 is SGDLS and CDR2 YYNGEE.

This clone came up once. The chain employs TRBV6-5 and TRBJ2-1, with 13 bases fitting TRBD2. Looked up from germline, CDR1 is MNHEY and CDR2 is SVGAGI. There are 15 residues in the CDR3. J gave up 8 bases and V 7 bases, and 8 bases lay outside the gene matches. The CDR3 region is CASTLLAGGLYEQFF. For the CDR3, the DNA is TGTGCCAGCACCCTACTAGCGGGAGGGCTTTATGAGCAGTTCTTC.

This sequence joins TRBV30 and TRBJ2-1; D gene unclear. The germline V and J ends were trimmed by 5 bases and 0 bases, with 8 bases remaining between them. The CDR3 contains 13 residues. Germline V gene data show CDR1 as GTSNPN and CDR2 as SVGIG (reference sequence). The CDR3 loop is CAWLESSYNEQFF. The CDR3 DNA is TGTGCCTGGTTAGAGAGCTCCTACAATGAGCAGTTCTTC.

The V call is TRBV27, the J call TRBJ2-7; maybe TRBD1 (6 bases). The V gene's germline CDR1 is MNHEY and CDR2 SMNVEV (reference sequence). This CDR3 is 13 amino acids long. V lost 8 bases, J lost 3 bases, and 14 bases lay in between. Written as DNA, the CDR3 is TGTGCCAGCCGCCAGGGACATGGCTACGAGCAGTACTTC. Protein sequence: CASRQGHGYEQYF.

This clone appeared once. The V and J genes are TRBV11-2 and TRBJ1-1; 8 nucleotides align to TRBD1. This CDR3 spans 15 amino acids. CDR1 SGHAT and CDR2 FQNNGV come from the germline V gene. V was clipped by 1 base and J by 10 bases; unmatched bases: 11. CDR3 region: CASSLVGRTGWGAFF. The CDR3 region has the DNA TGTGCCAGCAGCTTAGTGGGCAGGACAGGGTGGGGAGCTTTCTTT.

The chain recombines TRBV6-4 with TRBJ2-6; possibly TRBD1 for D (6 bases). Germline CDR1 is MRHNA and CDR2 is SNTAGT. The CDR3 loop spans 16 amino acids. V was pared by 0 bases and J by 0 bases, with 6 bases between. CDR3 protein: CASSDSDSSGANVLTF. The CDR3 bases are TGTGCCAGCAGTGACTCGGACAGCTCTGGGGCCAACGTCCTGACTTTC.

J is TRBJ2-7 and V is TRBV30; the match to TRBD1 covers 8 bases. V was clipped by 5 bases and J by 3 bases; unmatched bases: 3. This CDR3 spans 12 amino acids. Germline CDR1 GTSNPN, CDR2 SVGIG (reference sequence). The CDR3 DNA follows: TGTGCCTGGGGACAGGGAATCTACGAGCAGTACTTC. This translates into CAWGQGIYEQYF.

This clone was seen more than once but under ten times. CDR3: CASSLEGIGGEAFF. CDR3 in DNA: TGTGCCAGCAGCTTAGAGGGCATAGGAGGTGAAGCTTTCTTT. This chain links TRBV11-2 with TRBJ1-1; D is uncertain. Trimming removed 0 bases from V and 7 bases from J, with 12 bases in between. The V gene's germline CDR1 is SGHAT and CDR2 FQNNGV. The CDR3 extends over 14 amino acids.

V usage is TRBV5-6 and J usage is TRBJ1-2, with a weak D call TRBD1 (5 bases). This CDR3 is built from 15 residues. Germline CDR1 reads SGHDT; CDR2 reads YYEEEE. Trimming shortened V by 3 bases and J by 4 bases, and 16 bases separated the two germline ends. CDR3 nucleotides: TGTGCCAGCAGCTCCGGGACTCACATAGTCTATGGCTACACCTTC. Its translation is CASSSGTHIVYGYTF.

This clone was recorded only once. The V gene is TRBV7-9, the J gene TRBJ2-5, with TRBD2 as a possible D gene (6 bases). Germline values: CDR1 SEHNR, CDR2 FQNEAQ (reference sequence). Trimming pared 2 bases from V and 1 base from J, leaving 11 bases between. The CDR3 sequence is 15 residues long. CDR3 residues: CASSLFVGGQETQYF. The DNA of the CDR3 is TGTGCCAGCAGCTTATTTGTCGGGGGCCAAGAGACCCAGTACTTC.

This CDR3 is CSAAFSYEQYF. For the CDR3, the DNA is TGCAGTGCTGCCTTCTCCTACGAGCAGTACTTC. This chain uses TRBV20-1 with TRBJ2-7; D ambiguous. The V end lost 5 bases, the J end lost 0 bases, and 5 bases lay between the germline ends. The length of the CDR3 is 11 residues. Germline values: CDR1 DFQATT, CDR2 SNEGSKA (reference sequence).